This is a list of T cell receptor beta chains from one sample in a study of OX40 agonist ivuxolimab in advanced cancers. Here immunoSEQ multiplex PCR was the method, and the copy in TCRdb shows in-frame clones only, minus some. The sample lists tens of thousands of clones, around 87% occurring once. Specimen: CD4+ or CD8+ T cells sorted from blood, collected in a trial of the OX40 agonist ivuxolimab. These receptors were taken from an adult with an advanced solid tumor such as melanoma, head and neck, liver or kidney cancer. Both conserved end residues are part of each CDR3. Each record gives: V gene, D gene, CDR3 protein. The D gene is left open where the match is weak.

v_call: TRBV14; d_call: NA; cdr3_aa: CASSQDLAGENEKLFF
v_call: TRBV7-8; d_call: NA; cdr3_aa: CASSLSSYNSPLHF
v_call: TRBV5-1; d_call: NA; cdr3_aa: CASAENTGTTNEKLFF
v_call: TRBV2; d_call: TRBD2; cdr3_aa: CASNRGRANEQFF
v_call: TRBV18; d_call: NA; cdr3_aa: CASSPRGLLATQYF
v_call: TRBV28; d_call: TRBD1; cdr3_aa: CASTQTGSYEQYF
v_call: TRBV29-1; d_call: NA; cdr3_aa: CSVIDIYSGNTIYF
v_call: TRBV18; d_call: NA; cdr3_aa: CASSATKQDRTYGYTF
v_call: TRBV7-2; d_call: NA; cdr3_aa: CASSWGRVDQETQYF
v_call: TRBV6-5; d_call: NA; cdr3_aa: CASSYEGDSTGELFF
v_call: TRBV6-1; d_call: TRBD2; cdr3_aa: CASSAGTRGFNEQFF
v_call: TRBV28; d_call: NA; cdr3_aa: CASRPTGTANSPLHF
v_call: TRBV27; d_call: NA; cdr3_aa: CASSLGGAEGYTF
v_call: TRBV28; d_call: TRBD1; cdr3_aa: CASCRQGGRGEQYF
v_call: TRBV6-1; d_call: TRBD1; cdr3_aa: CASSELQGASDTQYF
v_call: TRBV7-2; d_call: NA; cdr3_aa: CASSSRPSYYNEQFF
v_call: TRBV5-6; d_call: TRBD2; cdr3_aa: CASSSPASGIYEQYF
v_call: TRBV11-2; d_call: NA; cdr3_aa: CASSLGGAGYEQYF
v_call: TRBV11-2; d_call: TRBD1; cdr3_aa: CASSLTKGTGNYEQYF
v_call: TRBV7-2; d_call: TRBD1; cdr3_aa: CASSRTGGSSYNSPLHF
v_call: TRBV5-1; d_call: TRBD1; cdr3_aa: CASSQRQGIGYTF
v_call: TRBV15; d_call: TRBD2; cdr3_aa: CATSRGPGLAGEGQFF
v_call: TRBV28; d_call: NA; cdr3_aa: CASRVGGQDSPLHF
v_call: TRBV7-9; d_call: TRBD2; cdr3_aa: CASTGTKQETQYF
v_call: TRBV5-6; d_call: NA; cdr3_aa: CASSLSLLLNEQFF
v_call: TRBV7-2; d_call: NA; cdr3_aa: CASSPAGSGANVLTF